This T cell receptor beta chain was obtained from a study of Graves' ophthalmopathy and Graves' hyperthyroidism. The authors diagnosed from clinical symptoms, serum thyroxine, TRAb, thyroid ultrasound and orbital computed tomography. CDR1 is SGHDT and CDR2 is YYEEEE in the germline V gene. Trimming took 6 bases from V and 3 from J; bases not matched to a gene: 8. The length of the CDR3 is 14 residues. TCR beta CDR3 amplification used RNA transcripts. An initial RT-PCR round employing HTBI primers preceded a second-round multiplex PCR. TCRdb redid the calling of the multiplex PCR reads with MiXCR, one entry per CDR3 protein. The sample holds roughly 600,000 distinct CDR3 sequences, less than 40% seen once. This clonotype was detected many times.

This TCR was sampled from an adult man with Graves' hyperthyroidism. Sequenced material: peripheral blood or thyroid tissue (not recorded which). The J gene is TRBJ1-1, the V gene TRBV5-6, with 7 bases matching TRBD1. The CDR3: CASKGRGGYTEAFF. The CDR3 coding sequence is TGTGCCAGCAAGGGAAGAGGGGGCTACACTGAAGCTTTCTTT.